Below, 24 T cell receptor beta chains from the same sample are listed, as sequenced in a study of T cells in Graves' hyperthyroidism and ophthalmopathy (dated by TCRdb to about 2019). Libraries came from multiplex PCR. Sequencing was performed on an Illumina HiSeq 2000. TCR beta CDR3 regions were amplified from RNA transcripts. A first-round RT-PCR of the TCR CDR3 used the HTBI primer set with the Qiagen OneStep RT-PCR kit. TCRdb reanalyzed the raw reads on its own, using fastp at Q25 for trimming and MiXCR for clone calling, and kept in-frame beta chains. Merged by CDR3 protein, the rows form single entries marked with the most common genes and DNA. This sample comprises under 300,000 distinct CDR3 sequences, 12% to 15% of them detected only once. The biggest ten clones account for more than 30% of the sample. The sample taken for sequencing was blood. The source of these receptors is a woman in her forties or fifties with Graves' hyperthyroidism that later progressed to Graves' ophthalmopathy.

In its sample, this clonotype was seen many times. V and J are TRBV6-1 and TRBJ2-4; D uncertain. Between the trimmed V and J ends, which lost 4 bases and 0 bases, there was a span of 4 bases. Looked up from germline, CDR1 is MNHNS and CDR2 is SASEGT. The length of the CDR3 is 13 residues. CDR3 residues: CASSGLAKNIQYF. The CDR3, as DNA: TGTGCCAGCAGTGGTTTAGCCAAAAACATTCAGTACTTC.

The chain links TRBV5-4 to TRBJ2-7, with 12 positions matching TRBD2. V lost 3 bases, J lost 4 bases, and 2 bases stayed unmatched. The CDR3 extends over 14 amino acids. Germline loops: CDR1 SGHNT, CDR2 YYREEE (reference sequence). The CDR3 sequence is CASSSGLAGYEQYF. As DNA, the CDR3 is TGTGCCAGCAGCTCGGGACTAGCGGGTTACGAGCAGTACTTC.

V is TRBV9 and J is TRBJ2-7; 8 bases fit TRBD1. This CDR3 comprises 15 residues. Looked up from germline, CDR1 is SGDLS and CDR2 is YYNGEE. V lost 4 bases and J lost 8; bases outside the gene matches: 14. CDR3 residues: CASSPRTGSGGKQYF. CDR3 coding DNA: TGTGCCAGCAGCCCCCGGACAGGGTCCGGGGGCAAGCAGTACTTC.

V gene TRBV5-1 combines with J gene TRBJ1-2; possibly TRBD1 for D (5 bases). Deletions cut 5 bases from V and 1 base from J, with 9 bases between. The CDR3 has 13 amino acids. Per the germline V gene, CDR1 is SGHRS and CDR2 is YFSETQ. The CDR3 here is CASRTALNYGYTF. The CDR3 bases are TGCGCCAGCAGGACAGCCCTTAACTATGGCTACACCTTC.

The rearrangement joins TRBV12-3 or TRBV12-4 to TRBJ1-4; D is perhaps TRBD1 (6 bases). CDR3 length: 17 amino acids. Trimming took off 6 bases at V and 8 bases at J, with 25 bases between the two ends. The DNA of the CDR3 is TGTGCCAGCAGGAGAGAGGGCCCCGGGACACCCGGCGAAAAACTGTTTTTT. It yields the protein CASRREGPGTPGEKLFF.

This chain links TRBV7-9 with TRBJ1-2; 7 bases align to TRBD1. The germline gives CDR1 SEHNR, CDR2 FQNEAQ (reference sequence). With V trimmed by 0 bases and J by 8 bases, 9 bases remained unmatched. CDR3 length equals 15 residues. The CDR3 region is CASSLARRGREGYTF. The CDR3, as DNA: TGTGCCAGCAGCTTAGCCAGGAGGGGGCGTGAGGGCTACACCTTC.

This clonotype has just a few counts. The rearrangement joins TRBV5-6 to TRBJ1-1, with D perhaps TRBD1 (5 bases). This CDR3 is 14 amino acids long. Trimming removed 2 bases from V and 4 bases from J, with 12 bases in between. CDR1 SGHDT and CDR2 YYEEEE come from the germline V gene. The CDR3 bases are TGTGCCAGCAGCTTCAGGGACGGGGGCACTGAAGCTTTCTTT. This encodes CASSFRDGGTEAFF.

In its sample, this clonotype was seen many times. The chain joins TRBV30 to TRBJ1-1; 7 bases fit TRBD1. Germline CDR1 GTSNPN, CDR2 SVGIG (reference sequence). V gave up 4 bases and J gave up 3 bases; unmatched junction bases: 5. The CDR3 is 13 amino acids. CDR3 loop: CAWKRTGDTEAFF. In DNA form, the CDR3 reads TGTGCCTGGAAAAGGACAGGTGACACTGAAGCTTTCTTT.

In the case of this clonotype: Possible read error: a much larger clone is one base away. The chain has TRBV12-3 or TRBV12-4 and TRBJ2-2, with D unclear. This CDR3 has 15 amino acids. CDR3 DNA sequence: TGTGCCAGCAGTTTTAAGAGGTTCGGCACCCGGGAGCTGTTTTTT. Residues: CASSFKRFGTRELFF.

This clonotype was recorded at least ten times. The V gene is TRBV6-2 or TRBV6-3, the J gene TRBJ2-7; no definite D call. This CDR3 spans 13 amino acids. V lost 5 bases to trimming and J lost 0 bases, with 8 bases between them. Germline values: CDR1 MNHEY, CDR2 SVGEGT. CDR3 amino acids: CASSRVFSYEQYF. The CDR3 nucleotides are TGTGCCAGCAGTAGAGTGTTCTCCTACGAGCAGTACTTC.

This clonotype was seen at least ten times. The chain links TRBV12-3 or TRBV12-4 to TRBJ2-7; D tentatively fits TRBD1 or TRBD2 (5 bases each). The CDR3 runs 14 residues. Trimming took 4 bases from V and 2 from J, leaving 12 bases between them. The DNA of the CDR3 is TGTGCCAGCAGTTCGGGGACGGGGCCCTACGAGCAGTACTTC. Translating gives CASSSGTGPYEQYF.

This clonotype was detected once. The chain uses TRBV5-1 and TRBJ2-7, with 14 bases aligning to TRBD2. Trimming removed 4 bases from V and 3 bases from J; junction bases left unmatched: 15. Germline loops: CDR1 SGHRS, CDR2 YFSETQ. The CDR3 covers 19 residues. DNA of the CDR3: TGCGCCAGCAGCGCCCTGCCGGGACTAGCGGGAGTGATGTTCTACGAGCAGTACTTC. Amino acid sequence: CASSALPGLAGVMFYEQYF.

This clonotype was observed many times. This sequence joins TRBV20-1 and TRBJ2-5; D gene uncertain. Germline loops: CDR1 DFQATT, CDR2 SNEGSKA (reference sequence). The CDR3 totals 12 residues. V shed 3 bases and J shed 5 bases, with 10 bases lying between them. The chain's CDR3 is CSASRLGETQYF. The CDR3 region has the DNA TGCAGTGCTAGCCGATTGGGGGAGACCCAGTACTTC.

This clonotype is medium-sized within its sample. V and J are TRBV3-1 and TRBJ1-1; possibly TRBD1 for D (5 bases). The CDR3 length is 12 residues. Germline CDR1 reads LGHDT; CDR2 reads YNNKEL (reference sequence). V gave up 0 bases and J gave up 8 bases, with 7 bases separating them. CDR3 amino acids: CASSQDWGEAFF. The CDR3 nucleotides are TGTGCCAGCAGCCAAGATTGGGGGGAAGCTTTCTTT.

This clonotype showed up many times. CDR3 sequence: CATSDAGQGAPYEQYF. The CDR3 DNA is TGTGCCACCAGTGATGCGGGACAGGGGGCACCTTACGAGCAGTACTTC. The rearrangement links TRBV24-1 to TRBJ2-7; 12 nucleotides match TRBD1. V dropped 3 bases and J dropped 4; count of bases not matched to a gene: 6. Germline CDR1 is KGHDR and CDR2 is SFDVKD. This CDR3 contains 16 residues.

This clonotype was detected a few times. The V gene is TRBV25-1, the J gene TRBJ2-1; no reliable D call. V was pared by 3 bases and J by 9 bases, with 6 bases between. This CDR3 contains 11 residues. The germline CDR1 and CDR2 sequences are MGHDK and SYGVNS. The chain's CDR3 is CASSDFREQFF. CDR3 DNA: TGTGCCAGCAGTGATTTCCGTGAGCAGTTCTTC. Based on the CDR3 plus reference TRBV25-1 and TRBJ2-1, the full variable domain is EADIYQTPRYLVIGTGKKITLECSQTMGHDKMYWYQQDPGMELHLIHYSYGVNSTEKGDLSSESTVSRIRTEHFPLTLESARPSHTSQYLCASSDFREQFFGPGTRLTVL.

V and J are TRBV28 and TRBJ1-4; 7 bases align to TRBD1. J gave up 6 bases and V 4 bases, and 5 bases lay outside the gene matches. This CDR3 comprises 14 residues. The V gene's germline CDR1 is MDHEN and CDR2 SYDVKM. CDR3 bases: TGTGCCAGCAGTTACCGGGACAGATATGAAAAACTGTTTTTT. Translated, it gives CASSYRDRYEKLFF. The entire variable domain, with the rest obtained from reference TRBV28 and TRBJ1-4, is as follows: DVKVTQSSRYLVKRTGEKVFLECVQDMDHENMFWYRQDPGLGLRLIYFSYDVKMKEKGDIPEGYSVSREKKERFSLILESASTNQTSMYLCASSYRDRYEKLFFGSGTQLSVL.

Only a few counts were recorded for this clonotype. The chain joins TRBV29-1 to TRBJ1-2; TRBD1 matches at 9 bases. The CDR3 is 16 amino acids. Trimming took 3 bases from V and 7 from J; bases not matched to a gene: 15. The germline V gene encodes CDR1 SQVTM and CDR2 ANQGSEA. For the CDR3, the DNA is TGCAGCGTTGACGGGGGGGAGACAGGGGGTTCGCCTGGCTACACCTTC. It is translated as CSVDGGETGGSPGYTF.

The rearrangement joins TRBV7-8 to TRBJ2-6, with unresolved D. The germline V and J ends were trimmed by 5 bases and 0 bases, with 5 bases remaining between them. Germline-derived CDR1 and CDR2 are SGHVS and FQNEAQ. This CDR3 spans 14 amino acids. DNA of the CDR3: TGTGCCAGCAGCGGTTCCTCTGGGGCCAACGTCCTGACTTTC. It encodes CASSGSSGANVLTF.

The rearrangement uses TRBV9 and TRBJ2-1; 10 nucleotides agree with TRBD2. The V segment lost 1 base and the J segment 4 bases; nucleotides outside the gene matches: 8. The CDR3 runs to 17 residues. Germline CDR1 SGDLS, CDR2 YYNGEE. CDR3: CASSVTAGGGPYNEQFF. CDR3 in DNA: TGTGCCAGCAGCGTAACAGCGGGAGGGGGCCCATACAATGAGCAGTTCTTC.

This clonotype was counted ten times or more. The chain combines TRBV20-1 with TRBJ2-3, with 8 bases aligning to TRBD2. The J segment lost 10 bases and the V segment lost 2 bases, leaving 17 bases of the junction unmatched. The CDR3 length is 16 residues. The germline CDR1 and CDR2 sequences are DFQATT and SNEGSKA (reference sequence). CDR3 DNA: TGCAGTGCTAGAAGCAGGGCGGGGACTAGTGCTTCTGCGCAGTATTTT. Protein sequence: CSARSRAGTSASAQYF.

This clonotype has ten or more counts. The gene calls are TRBV9 and TRBJ1-1; TRBD1 matches 10 bases. Looked up from germline, CDR1 is SGDLS and CDR2 is YYNGEE. The V segment lost 3 bases and the J segment 0 bases; nucleotides outside the gene matches: 8. The CDR3 sequence is 17 residues long. CDR3 sequence (DNA): TGTGCCAGCAGCGGGAGACAGGGGGCAGGTTTGAACACTGAAGCTTTCTTT. It encodes CASSGRQGAGLNTEAFF. Full variable domain (outside the CDR3, taken from reference TRBV9 and TRBJ1-1): DSGVTQTPKHLITATGQRVTLRCSPRSGDLSVYWYQQSLDQGLQFLIQYYNGEERAKGNILERFSAQQFPDLHSELNLSSLELGDSALYFCASSGRQGAGLNTEAFFGQGTRLTVV.

This clonotype was recorded many times. The rearrangement uses TRBV6-1 and TRBJ1-1; possibly TRBD1 for D (6 bases). V dropped 0 bases and J dropped 3 bases, with 11 bases sitting between them. The germline V gene encodes CDR1 MNHNS and CDR2 SASEGT. The CDR3 is made up of 15 amino acids. The DNA for the CDR3 is TGTGCCAGCAGTGAAGCACGGTCAGGGGACACTGAAGCTTTCTTT. Protein sequence: CASSEARSGDTEAFF.

The rearrangement links TRBV20-1 to TRBJ2-5; no clear D. V gave up 6 bases and J gave up 5 bases, with 16 bases separating them. Germline CDR1 is DFQATT and CDR2 is SNEGSKA (reference sequence). This CDR3 region has 13 residues. The CDR3 is CSAPSVRDETQYF. CDR3 DNA: TGCAGTGCCCCCTCGGTTAGGGATGAGACCCAGTACTTC.